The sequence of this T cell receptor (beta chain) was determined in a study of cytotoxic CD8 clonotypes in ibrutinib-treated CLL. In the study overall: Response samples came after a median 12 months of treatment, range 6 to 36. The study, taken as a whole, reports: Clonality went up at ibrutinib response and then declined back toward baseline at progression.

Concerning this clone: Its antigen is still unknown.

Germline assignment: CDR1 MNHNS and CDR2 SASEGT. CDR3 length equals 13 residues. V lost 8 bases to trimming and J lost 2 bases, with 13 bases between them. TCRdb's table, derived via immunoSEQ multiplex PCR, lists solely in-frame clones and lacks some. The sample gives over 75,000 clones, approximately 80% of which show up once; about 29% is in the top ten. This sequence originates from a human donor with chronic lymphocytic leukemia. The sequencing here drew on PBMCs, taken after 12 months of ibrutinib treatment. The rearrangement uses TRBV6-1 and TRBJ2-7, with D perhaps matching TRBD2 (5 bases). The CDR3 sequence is CASGGGLTYEQYF. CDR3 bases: TGTGCCAGCGGAGGCGGGTTAACCTACGAGCAGTACTTC.